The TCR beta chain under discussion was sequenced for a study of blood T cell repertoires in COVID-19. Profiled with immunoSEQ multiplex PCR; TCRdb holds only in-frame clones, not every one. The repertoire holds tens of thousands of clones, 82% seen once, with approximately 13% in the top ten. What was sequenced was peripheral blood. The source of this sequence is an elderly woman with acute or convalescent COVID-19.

CDR3 protein: CAIGDRSNYGYTF. CDR3 nucleotide sequence: TGTGCCATCGGGGACAGATCTAACTATGGCTACACCTTC. The chain combines TRBV10-3 with TRBJ1-2; 7 bases map to TRBD1. J was trimmed by 0 bases and V by 8 bases; bases with no gene match: 3. The CDR3 length is 13 residues. Germline V CDR1 and CDR2: ENHRY, SYGVKD.